The next 23 T cell receptor beta chains were all read from a single sample in a study of blood T cell repertoires in COVID-19. Using immunoSEQ multiplex PCR, the repertoire was profiled, and TCRdb retains in-frame clones only, with some absent. The table lists 350,000 to 400,000 clones, roughly 90% of them singletons, with less than 3.5% in the top ten. The sample consisted of peripheral blood. All receptors come from a young woman with COVID-19, enrolled during active disease.

The V gene is TRBV14, the J gene TRBJ1-1; D is unclear. With 4 bases removed from V and 0 bases from J, the gap between germline ends came to 15 bases. The CDR3 has 16 residues. Germline CDR1 SGHDN, CDR2 FVKESK. The CDR3 DNA reads as TGTGCCAGCAGCCCTCTTGGCCGGGGAATGAACACTGAAGCTTTCTTT. As protein: CASSPLGRGMNTEAFF.

V gene TRBV20-1 combines with J gene TRBJ1-3; D call uncertain. Germline V gene lookup returns CDR1 DFQATT and CDR2 SNEGSKA (reference sequence). Between the trimmed V and J ends, which lost 3 bases and 4 bases, there was a span of 7 bases. The CDR3 runs to 12 residues. As DNA, the CDR3 is TGCAGTGCTAGTCCCCCAGGAAACACCATATATTTT. Its protein is CSASPPGNTIYF.

The rearrangement uses TRBV13 and TRBJ2-5; 13 bases match TRBD2. Unmatched junction bases numbered 21, after V lost 6 bases and J lost 5 bases. The germline gives CDR1 PRHDT, CDR2 FYEKMQ (reference sequence). This CDR3 is 20 amino acids long. This CDR3 is CASSYLTGTSGDYGVETQYF. In DNA form, the CDR3 reads TGTGCCAGCAGTTACCTCACCGGGACTAGCGGGGATTATGGGGTGGAGACCCAGTACTTC.

The genes are TRBV9 and TRBJ1-2; TRBD1 might be the D (5 bases). CDR3 length: 12 residues. The V gene's germline CDR1 is SGDLS and CDR2 YYNGEE. The chain's CDR3 is CATDGDRGGYTF. The CDR3 coding sequence is TGTGCAACGGATGGGGATAGGGGTGGCTACACCTTC.

As DNA, the CDR3 is TGTGCCAGCAGCTTGGGCGGGACAGTCCTCTTATTTGAGTTCTTC. It encodes CASSLGGTVLLFEFF. The chain employs TRBV5-5 and TRBJ2-1; tentative D call: TRBD1 (7 bases). CDR3 length: 15 residues. V lost 0 bases and J 14 bases, leaving 21 bases between the germline ends. CDR1 is SGHKS and CDR2 is YYEKEE in the germline V gene (reference sequence).

The chain is built from TRBV4-1 and TRBJ2-2; 8 bases line up with TRBD2. V was clipped by 2 bases and J by 8 bases; unmatched bases: 7. Per the germline V gene, CDR1 is MGHRA and CDR2 is YSYEKL. The CDR3 length is 15 residues. The CDR3, as DNA: TGCGCCAGCAGCCAAAGCGGGAGTGGCGGGGGGGAGCTGTTTTTT. Its translation: CASSQSGSGGGELFF.

This clone was seen a few times. Other nucleotide sequences from this sample produce the same CDR3. The chain employs TRBV6-2 or TRBV6-3 and TRBJ2-3, with 7 bases lining up with TRBD1. CDR1 MNHEY and CDR2 SVGEGT come from the germline V gene. The CDR3 contains 14 residues. Trimming cost V 5 bases and J 1 base; bases outside gene matches: 3. Written as DNA, the CDR3 is TGTGCCAGCAGTAGACAGGGTGGCACAGATACGCAGTATTTT. This encodes CASSRQGGTDTQYF.

The rearrangement uses TRBV19 and TRBJ2-7; 9 bases line up with TRBD1. Germline V CDR1 and CDR2: LNHDA, SQIVND (reference sequence). The CDR3 extends over 14 amino acids. Trimming took 0 bases from V and 7 from J; bases not matched to a gene: 4. The CDR3 region is CASSIEDRGFEQYF. The DNA of the CDR3 is TGTGCCAGTAGTATAGAGGACAGGGGTTTTGAGCAGTACTTC.

Here the CDR3 DNA reads TGTGCCATCACAGGACTAGCGGGAGGGAATGAGCAGTTCTTC. Translation gives CAITGLAGGNEQFF. J is TRBJ2-1 and V is TRBV2; 15 bases map to TRBD2. This CDR3 spans 14 amino acids. Trimming took 10 bases from V and 7 from J; bases not matched to a gene: 5. Germline CDR1 and CDR2: SNHLY and FYNNEI.

The chain recombines TRBV7-9 with TRBJ2-5; 10 nucleotides line up with TRBD2. From germline, CDR1 is SEHNR and CDR2 FQNEAQ (reference sequence). The V gene end was trimmed by 5 bases and the J gene end by 5 bases; junction bases not matched to a gene: 8. The CDR3 loop spans 15 amino acids. The CDR3 loop is CASSAQRGGWETQYF. The CDR3 DNA reads TGTGCCAGCAGCGCCCAGCGGGGGGGCTGGGAGACCCAGTACTTC.

The chain couples TRBV11-3 to TRBJ2-4, with 9 bases that match TRBD2. The CDR3 sequence is 20 residues long. CDR1 and CDR2 (germline): SGHNT, YENEEA. V trimming: 5 bases; J trimming: 7 bases; junction bases outside the gene matches: 24. The CDR3 DNA reads as TGTGCCAGCAGCCCTGGCGTGCGGGAGGGCCTCGTGGGGGAGCGGAACATTCAGTACTTC. It translates to CASSPGVREGLVGERNIQYF.

The V and J genes are TRBV4-3 and TRBJ1-2; the D gene is possibly TRBD1 (6 bases). This CDR3 has 14 amino acids. Germline CDR1 LGHNA, CDR2 YSLEER. V lost 0 bases and J 8 bases, leaving 13 bases between the germline ends. The CDR3 is CASSQDRGGSGYTF. The CDR3 bases are TGCGCCAGCAGCCAAGATAGGGGGGGCAGCGGCTACACCTTC.

This chain uses TRBV30 with TRBJ1-1; TRBD1 matches at 12 bases. Germline V CDR1 and CDR2: GTSNPN, SVGIG (reference sequence). CDR3 length: 18 residues. Trimming cost V 5 bases and J 0 bases; bases outside gene matches: 13. CDR3 sequence reads: CAWRGQGAHSSMNTEAFF. The CDR3 DNA follows: TGTGCCTGGCGGGGACAGGGGGCTCATTCCTCCATGAACACTGAAGCTTTCTTT.

The V and J genes are TRBV6-6 and TRBJ2-7; 7 nucleotides line up with TRBD2. The CDR3 is made up of 15 amino acids. V dropped 3 bases and J dropped 1; count of bases not matched to a gene: 6. Germline CDR1 MNHNY, CDR2 SVGAGI (reference sequence). The CDR3 coding sequence is TGTGCCAGCAGTTATGGGCAGGGAGGGTCCTACGAGCAGTACGTC. Protein product: CASSYGQGGSYEQYV.

This clone was seen just once. V and J are TRBV4-3 and TRBJ1-1, with D perhaps TRBD1 (5 bases). Germline CDR1 LGHNA, CDR2 YSLEER. V dropped 1 base and J dropped 6 bases, with 12 bases sitting between them. The CDR3 contains 14 residues. This CDR3 is CASSQVGGGPEAFF. CDR3 coding DNA: TGCGCCAGCAGCCAAGTGGGGGGAGGCCCTGAAGCTTTCTTT.

This chain links TRBV12-3 or TRBV12-4 with TRBJ1-3; the match to TRBD1 covers 8 bases. V lost 6 bases to trimming and J lost 3 bases; unmatched junction nucleotides: 1. The CDR3 loop spans 13 amino acids. CDR3: CASSDRGGNTIYF. For the CDR3, the DNA is TGTGCCAGCAGCGACAGGGGTGGAAACACCATATATTTT.

The chain is built from TRBV6-5 and TRBJ2-1, with TRBD2 matching 9 bases. CDR3 size: 14 residues. Trimming at V came to 6 bases and at J to 3 bases, leaving 3 bases not matched to a gene. CDR1 and CDR2 from the germline V gene are MNHEY and SVGAGI. This CDR3 is CASRTSGIYNEQFF. For the CDR3, the DNA is TGTGCCAGCAGGACTAGCGGCATCTACAATGAGCAGTTCTTC.

J is TRBJ1-6 and V is TRBV7-9, with 7 nucleotides matching TRBD1. The ends lost 6 bases at V and 9 bases at J; junction bases unmatched: 8. The CDR3 extends over 14 amino acids. CDR1 and CDR2 from the germline V gene are SEHNR and FQNEAQ (reference sequence). CDR3 amino acids: CASRADRAGSPLHF. The CDR3 DNA is TGTGCCAGCAGAGCAGACAGGGCGGGTTCACCCCTCCACTTT.

The chain joins TRBV19 to TRBJ2-2, with 7 positions matching TRBD1. Germline CDR1 and CDR2: LNHDA and SQIVND (reference sequence). This CDR3 has 15 amino acids. V shed 1 base and J 6 bases; nucleotides not matched to a gene: 5. The CDR3 DNA is TGTGCCAGTAGTATAGTGGTTACAGGGGCCGGGGAGCTGTTTTTT. Translated, it gives CASSIVVTGAGELFF.

This clone occurred once. V is TRBV28 and J is TRBJ2-1, with TRBD2 identical over 11 bases. In germline, CDR1 is MDHEN, CDR2 SYDVKM. V was pared by 7 bases and J by 5 bases, with 4 bases of the junction left unmatched. The CDR3 length is 14 residues. CDR3 protein: CASTTSGRNNEQFF. CDR3 nucleotides: TGTGCCAGCACCACTAGCGGGAGAAACAATGAGCAGTTCTTC.

The chain carries TRBV5-1 and TRBJ2-7, with no clear D. This CDR3 comprises 13 residues. Germline V gene data show CDR1 as SGHRS and CDR2 as YFSETQ. V was shortened by 6 bases and J by 3 bases, with 13 bases between the two germline ends. The chain's CDR3 is CASTPPGRYEQYF. CDR3 sequence (DNA): TGCGCCAGCACCCCCCCTGGGCGCTACGAGCAGTACTTC. Supplemented by reference TRBV5-1 and TRBJ2-7, the full variable domain reads KAGVTQTPRYLIKTRGQQVTLSCSPISGHRSVSWYQQTPGQGLQFLFEYFSETQRNKGNFPGRFSGRQFSNSRSEMNVSTLELGDSALYLCASTPPGRYEQYFGPGTRLTVT.

The rearrangement uses TRBV5-6 and TRBJ2-7; the D gene is possibly TRBD1 (6 bases). Trimming shortened V by 4 bases and J by 3 bases, and 14 bases separated the two germline ends. Germline CDR1 SGHDT, CDR2 YYEEEE. The CDR3 runs 14 residues. The CDR3 region has the DNA TGTGCCAGCAGCCCACCAGGGGCCCTCTACGAGCAGTACTTC. This codes for CASSPPGALYEQYF.

This clone was seen a few times. This chain uses TRBV6-5 with TRBJ2-7; 9 bases map to TRBD1. With 6 bases clipped from V and 1 base from J, the junction kept 1 base outside the gene matches. Germline V CDR1 and CDR2: MNHEY, SVGAGI. The CDR3 is 13 residues long. The DNA for the CDR3 is TGTGCCAGCAGGACAGGGGGGTCCTACGAGCAGTACTTC. Protein sequence: CASRTGGSYEQYF.